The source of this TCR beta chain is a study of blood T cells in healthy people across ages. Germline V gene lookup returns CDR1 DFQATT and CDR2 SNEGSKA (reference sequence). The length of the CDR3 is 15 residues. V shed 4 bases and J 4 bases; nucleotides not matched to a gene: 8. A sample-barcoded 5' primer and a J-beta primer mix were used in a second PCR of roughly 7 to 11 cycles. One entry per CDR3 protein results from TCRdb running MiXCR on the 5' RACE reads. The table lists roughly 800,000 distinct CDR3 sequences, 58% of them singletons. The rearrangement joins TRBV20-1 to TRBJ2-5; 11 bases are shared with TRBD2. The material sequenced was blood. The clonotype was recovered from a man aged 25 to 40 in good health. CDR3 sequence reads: CSANSGGGQGETQYF. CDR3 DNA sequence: TGCAGTGCTAATAGCGGGGGGGGGCAAGGAGAGACCCAGTACTTC.